The 30 T cell receptor beta chains below all came from one sample that was sequenced in a study of T cell repertoires in cytomegalovirus infection. Antigens for these TCRs are unknown. Each CDR3 protein gets one entry after TCRdb re-called the reads with MiXCR. This sample has about 770,000 distinct CDR3 sequences; almost 30% occur once, and the top ten carry about 12%. The sequencing used cultured CD8+ T cells from PBMCs, collected from culture after CMV antigen stimulation. The receptors were gathered from a human donor in good health (CMV status not recorded). Some clones in this sample may be carry-over from other donors' samples.

The rearrangement links TRBV7-9 to TRBJ1-5; the match to TRBD1 covers 11 bases. Trimming at V came to 4 bases and at J to 12 bases, leaving 20 bases not matched to a gene. CDR3 length equals 18 residues. Germline V gene data show CDR1 as SEHNR and CDR2 as FQNEAQ (reference sequence). The chain's CDR3 is CASSSNPGTGGLWKHQHF. Here the CDR3 DNA reads TGTGCCAGCAGCTCCAACCCCGGGACAGGGGGACTGTGGAAGCACCAGCATTTT.

The table lists this clonotype with a few counts. This rearrangement joins TRBV7-9 to TRBJ2-7; the D gene is possibly TRBD1 (6 bases). This CDR3 is built from 16 residues. V was pared by 5 bases and J by 0 bases, with 17 bases between. Germline V CDR1 and CDR2: SEHNR, FQNEAQ (reference sequence). The CDR3, as DNA: TGTGCCAGCAGCGACTGGGACACCCAGAGCTCCTACGAGCAGTACTTC. The encoded protein is CASSDWDTQSSYEQYF.

The CDR3 is CASSPQGAGTDTQYF. CDR3 in DNA: TGTGCCAGCTCACCACAGGGGGCTGGCACAGATACGCAGTATTTT. This sequence joins TRBV18 and TRBJ2-3; 7 bases fit TRBD1. Germline V gene sequence: CDR1 KGHSH, CDR2 LQKENI. The CDR3 runs to 15 residues. V was pared by 1 base and J by 1 base, with 2 bases of the junction left unmatched.

This clonotype was counted between two and nine times. The chain couples TRBV25-1 to TRBJ2-7, with D possibly TRBD2 on 5 matching bases. Trimming pared 6 bases from V and 3 bases from J, leaving 15 bases between. The germline CDR1 and CDR2 sequences are MGHDK and SYGVNS. The CDR3 is 14 amino acids. The CDR3: CASRSSGRDYEQYF. Here the CDR3 DNA reads TGTGCCAGCAGATCATCGGGGAGAGACTACGAGCAGTACTTC.

This clonotype was seen more than once but under ten times. The V call is TRBV6-5, the J call TRBJ2-1, with D perhaps matching TRBD1 (5 bases). V lost 6 bases to trimming and J lost 0 bases, with 15 bases between them. CDR1 is MNHEY, CDR2 SVGAGI, per germline. The CDR3 runs to 16 residues. CDR3 bases: TGTGCCAGCAGCCACCCTCCAGGGTCCTCCTACAATGAGCAGTTCTTC. Translation gives CASSHPPGSSYNEQFF.

There are many counts of this clonotype. The chain recombines TRBV7-9 with TRBJ2-2, with D perhaps matching TRBD1 (5 bases). The V gene's germline CDR1 is SEHNR and CDR2 FQNEAQ (reference sequence). Trimming pared 5 bases from V and 3 bases from J, leaving 10 bases between. The CDR3 length is 14 residues. Written as DNA, the CDR3 is TGTGCCAGCAGCCCTCAGGGTCACACCGGGGAGCTGTTTTTT. Residues: CASSPQGHTGELFF.

This clonotype was picked up many times. The rearrangement uses TRBV4-3 and TRBJ1-4; D is possibly TRBD1 (6 bases). Germline CDR1 and CDR2: LGHNA and YSLEER. Deletions cut 4 bases from V and 4 bases from J, with 16 bases between. This CDR3 spans 16 amino acids. CDR3 sequence reads: CASSPRGGQNNEKLFF. CDR3 in DNA: TGCGCCAGCAGCCCCCGCGGGGGGCAAAATAATGAAAAACTGTTTTTT.

This clonotype has just a few counts. The V gene is TRBV7-9, the J gene TRBJ1-3, with D tentatively TRBD1 (6 bases). Germline V gene data show CDR1 as SEHNR and CDR2 as FQNEAQ (reference sequence). V lost 2 bases and J 2 bases, leaving 10 bases between the germline ends. The CDR3 totals 15 residues. This CDR3 reads CASSLQGFPGNTIYF. In nucleotides, the CDR3 is TGTGCCAGCAGCTTACAGGGGTTTCCTGGAAACACCATATATTTT.

The J gene is TRBJ1-6, the V gene TRBV12-5; D might be TRBD1 (5 bases). Germline V gives CDR1 LGHNT, CDR2 FRNRAP. This CDR3 has 16 residues. Trimming took off 3 bases at V and 5 bases at J, with 14 bases between the two ends. The CDR3 DNA reads TGTGCTAGTGGTTTAATACCGGGACGGAATAATTCACCCCTCCACTTT. This sequence encodes CASGLIPGRNNSPLHF.

V is TRBV5-1 and J is TRBJ2-1; maybe TRBD2 (6 bases). Trimming pared 7 bases from V and 2 bases from J, leaving 13 bases between. The CDR3 contains 14 residues. From germline, CDR1 is SGHRS and CDR2 YFSETQ. The CDR3 DNA sequence: TGCGCCAGCGGCCTAGCGAACCCCTACAATGAGCAGTTCTTC. Translating it yields CASGLANPYNEQFF.

This clonotype was seen a handful of times. The genes are TRBV12-3 or TRBV12-4 and TRBJ1-4; D unclear. There are 14 residues in the CDR3. V dropped 5 bases and J dropped 7 bases, with 14 bases sitting between them. CDR3 coding DNA: TGTGCCAGCAGTGGGAAGGACCGAGCTGAAAAACTGTTTTTT. Translating gives CASSGKDRAEKLFF.

This clonotype was counted a few times. The J gene is TRBJ2-1, the V gene TRBV11-2; perhaps D is TRBD1 or TRBD2 (5 bases each). Trimming removed 1 base at V and 3 bases at J, with 19 bases between. CDR1 SGHAT and CDR2 FQNNGV come from the germline V gene. The CDR3 loop spans 18 amino acids. The CDR3 bases are TGTGCCAGCAGCTTAGGGAGAGGGGTTCACCCAAACTACAATGAGCAGTTCTTC. Protein sequence: CASSLGRGVHPNYNEQFF.

The CDR3 loop reads CASSDGQGRTEAFF. Here the CDR3 DNA reads TGTGCCAGCAGTGATGGACAGGGCCGCACTGAAGCTTTCTTT. This sequence joins TRBV6-4 and TRBJ1-1; 8 nucleotides align to TRBD1. The CDR3 spans 14 residues. Germline V gene lookup returns CDR1 MRHNA and CDR2 SNTAGT. J lost 4 bases, V lost 3 bases, and 4 bases had no gene match.

V is TRBV11-2 and J is TRBJ2-3, with 9 bases lining up with TRBD1. The junction had 7 bases not matched to a gene; V was cut back by 4 bases and J by 5 bases. Germline loops: CDR1 SGHAT, CDR2 FQNNGV. The CDR3 contains 15 residues. The CDR3 nucleotides are TGTGCCAGCAGCTATCGACAGGGGGTGGGAGATACGCAGTATTTT. Protein product: CASSYRQGVGDTQYF.

The chain joins TRBV10-3 to TRBJ1-2, with D hard to call. Per germline, CDR1 ENHRY and CDR2 SYGVKD. The CDR3 length is 15 residues. Trimming shortened V by 2 bases and J by 8 bases, and 18 bases separated the two germline ends. The CDR3 bases are TGTGCCATCAGTGAGCTAGGAGCTTATATTGGAGGCTACACCTTC. Translating it yields CAISELGAYIGGYTF.

This clonotype was found many times. The V call is TRBV7-8, the J call TRBJ1-3; D unclear. Per germline, CDR1 SGHVS and CDR2 FQNEAQ. Trimming took off 5 bases at V and 0 bases at J, with 11 bases between the two ends. The CDR3 is 15 residues long. CDR3 protein: CASSPRIGSGNTIYF. The CDR3 region has the DNA TGTGCCAGCAGCCCCAGGATCGGCTCTGGAAACACCATATATTTT.

This clonotype was found a few times. The J gene is TRBJ1-1, the V gene TRBV6-5, with no clear D. Deletions cut 4 bases from V and 11 bases from J, with 17 bases between. This CDR3 has 13 residues. Germline lookup yields CDR1 MNHEY and CDR2 SVGAGI. The CDR3 loop is CASSSPRTKEAFF. Here the CDR3 DNA reads TGTGCCAGCAGTTCCCCCCGGACGAAAGAGGCTTTCTTT.

The V and J genes are TRBV7-6 and TRBJ2-3, with 9 positions matching TRBD2. CDR3 length equals 16 residues. Unmatched junction bases numbered 7, after V lost 4 bases and J lost 2 bases. The germline V gene encodes CDR1 SGHVS and CDR2 FNYEAQ. The CDR3 sequence: CASSSEAGGLTDTQYF. The CDR3 DNA is TGTGCCAGCAGCTCGGAAGCGGGGGGTCTCACAGATACGCAGTATTTT.

The V gene is TRBV10-3, the J gene TRBJ2-1; TRBD2 aligns across 7 bases. After removal of 7 bases from V and 5 bases from J, the junction contained 5 bases not matched to a gene. This CDR3 is built from 13 residues. Looked up from germline, CDR1 is ENHRY and CDR2 is SYGVKD. CDR3 in amino acids: CAIKSGADNEQFF. In DNA, the CDR3 is TGTGCCATCAAAAGCGGGGCGGACAATGAGCAGTTCTTC.

This clonotype has a count of ten or more. DNA for the CDR3: TGTGCCAGCAGTCAGTTTAATAATGAAAAACTGTTTTTT. Amino acid sequence: CASSQFNNEKLFF. The gene calls are TRBV7-8 and TRBJ1-4; no definite D call. The ends were cut back, 6 bases at V and 4 bases at J, with 9 bases in the middle. Germline CDR1 reads SGHVS; CDR2 reads FQNEAQ. This CDR3 contains 13 residues.

Points on this clonotype: A read error may explain this, as a much larger clone is one base away. The CDR3 DNA reads TGTGCCAGCAGAGGTAATGAAAAACTGTTTTTT. Translated, it gives CASRGNEKLFF. V usage is TRBV7-3 and J usage is TRBJ1-4; D is unresolved. The CDR3 runs 11 residues. V was shortened by 6 bases and J by 4 bases, with 3 bases between the two germline ends. The germline CDR1 and CDR2 sequences are SGHTA and FQGTGA.

The chain has TRBV7-2 and TRBJ2-7; D ambiguous. The V and J ends lost 1 base and 2 bases respectively, with 9 bases between them. This CDR3 is built from 14 residues. CDR1 is SGHTA, CDR2 FQGNSA, per germline. DNA of the CDR3: TGTGCCAGCAGCTTAGGTAGAAAACCCTACGAGCAGTACTTC. The encoded protein is CASSLGRKPYEQYF.

The table lists this clonotype with a few counts. The chain is built from TRBV7-2 and TRBJ1-2; 10 bases are shared with TRBD1. V shed 5 bases, J shed 1 base, and the junction held 7 bases outside the gene matches. There are 16 residues in the CDR3. The germline CDR1 and CDR2 sequences are SGHTA and FQGNSA. CDR3 coding DNA: TGTGCCAGCAGCATAATGAGGACAGGGGGTAACTATGGCTACACCTTC. It codes for CASSIMRTGGNYGYTF.

This rearrangement joins TRBV7-9 to TRBJ2-2; D not certain. The germline V gene has CDR1 SEHNR and CDR2 FQNEAQ (reference sequence). The CDR3 loop spans 15 amino acids. With 5 bases removed from V and 5 bases from J, the gap between germline ends came to 15 bases. The CDR3 DNA reads as TGTGCCAGCAGCCTCCCCCGTAGTGATACCGGGGAGCTGTTTTTT. The encoded protein is CASSLPRSDTGELFF.

This clonotype was seen a handful of times. V gene TRBV19 combines with J gene TRBJ1-5; unclear D gene. The V end lost 2 bases, the J end lost 1 base, and 18 bases lay between the germline ends. Per germline, CDR1 LNHDA and CDR2 SQIVND (reference sequence). The CDR3 totals 18 residues. The CDR3 spells CASSILRGRGRSNQPQHF. The CDR3 DNA is TGTGCCAGTAGTATATTAAGAGGGCGCGGTCGGAGCAATCAGCCCCAGCATTTT.

The rearrangement joins TRBV7-6 to TRBJ1-5, with 9 bases matching TRBD1. The CDR3 covers 17 residues. The germline CDR1 and CDR2 sequences are SGHVS and FNYEAQ. Germline trimming cut 5 bases from V and 0 bases from J; bases unmatched to any gene: 8. The CDR3 nucleotides are TGTGCCAGCAGCCCGACAGGGGGGTCCTATAGCAATCAGCCCCAGCATTTT. Protein: CASSPTGGSYSNQPQHF.

Relative to its sample, this clonotype is medium-sized (0.01 to 0.1%). This chain uses TRBV7-9 with TRBJ1-1; D is uncertain. Germline assignment: CDR1 SEHNR and CDR2 FQNEAQ (reference sequence). V dropped 6 bases and J dropped 7 bases, with 9 bases sitting between them. The CDR3 is made up of 11 amino acids. The CDR3 DNA reads TGTGCCAGCAGTACCGGGGTTGAAGCTTTCTTT. Translating gives CASSTGVEAFF.

This clonotype has more than one count but fewer than ten. This chain connects TRBV7-8 to TRBJ2-7, with TRBD1 as a possible D gene (6 bases). Trimming took 3 bases from V and 6 from J, leaving 15 bases between them. The CDR3 loop spans 14 amino acids. Germline assignment: CDR1 SGHVS and CDR2 FQNEAQ. CDR3 in amino acids: CASSFQGNLGEQYV. The DNA of the CDR3 is TGTGCCAGCAGCTTCCAGGGGAATCTTGGCGAGCAGTACGTC.

CDR3 nucleotides: TGTGCCAGCAGTGAAGGCCGCCCGGGAGTCGGAAACACCATATATTTT. It specifies CASSEGRPGVGNTIYF. The chain is built from TRBV2 and TRBJ1-3; D uncertain. V lost 1 base and J 4 bases, leaving 14 bases between the germline ends. The CDR3 loop spans 16 amino acids. Germline lookup yields CDR1 SNHLY and CDR2 FYNNEI. Complete variable domain (other parts from reference TRBV2 and TRBJ1-3): EPEVTQTPSHQVTQMGQEVILRCVPISNHLYFYWYRQILGQKVEFLVSFYNNEISEKSEIFDDQFSVERPDGSNFTLKIRSTKLEDSAMYFCASSEGRPGVGNTIYFGEGSWLTVV.

This clonotype was seen more than once but under ten times. The chain employs TRBV10-2 and TRBJ2-3; TRBD2 is a possible D gene (5 bases). The CDR3 loop spans 13 amino acids. Germline V CDR1 and CDR2: WSHSY, SAAADI. V lost 10 bases and J lost 2, with 13 bases in between. The CDR3 here is CATRGLDTDTQYF. The CDR3 bases are TGCGCCACCCGAGGACTGGACACAGATACGCAGTATTTT.